A selection of T cell receptor beta chains follows, all from one sample in a study of graft-versus-host responses after intestinal transplantation. Sequencing used immunoSEQ multiplex PCR; TCRdb keeps in-frame clones, though not all of them. The table lists about 100,000 clones, more than 85% of them singletons. For these TCRs, the target antigens are not known. The sample consisted of unstimulated CD4+ T cells sorted from spleen or lymph node cells, taken before transplant. The receptors were gathered from a human donor who was the organ donor for an intestinal transplant. CDR3s include the opening cysteine and the closing phenylalanine or tryptophan. Each record gives: CDR3 protein, CDR3 DNA, clone size, V gene, J gene, D gene. The D gene is left open where the match is weak. Some rows have no size entry. The others give once, few or many, or a class for an expanded clone.

cdr3_aa: CASSFPGGGYTF; cdr3_nt: TGTGCCAGCAGTTTCCCGGGGGGCGGCTACACCTTC; clone_size: -; v_call: TRBV28; j_call: TRBJ1-2; d_call: -
cdr3_aa: CASSQWDRGEEKLFF; cdr3_nt: TGTGCCAGCAGCCAGTGGGACAGGGGAGAGGAAAAACTGTTTTTT; clone_size: -; v_call: TRBV4-2; j_call: TRBJ1-4; d_call: TRBD1
cdr3_aa: CASRTDRATYGYTF; cdr3_nt: TGTGCCAGCAGGACGGACAGGGCAACCTATGGCTACACCTTC; clone_size: -; v_call: TRBV6-1; j_call: TRBJ1-2; d_call: TRBD1
cdr3_aa: CASSDIDRAGEKLFF; cdr3_nt: TGTGCCAGCAGCGACATTGACAGGGCTGGGGAAAAACTGTTTTTT; clone_size: -; v_call: TRBV2; j_call: TRBJ1-4; d_call: TRBD1
cdr3_aa: CASSFWGQVDQPQHF; cdr3_nt: TGTGCCAGCAGCTTCTGGGGACAGGTGGATCAGCCCCAGCATTTT; clone_size: -; v_call: TRBV7-8; j_call: TRBJ1-5; d_call: TRBD1
cdr3_aa: CASSQREGNEQYF; cdr3_nt: TGCGCCAGCAGCCAACGAGAGGGGAACGAGCAGTACTTC; clone_size: few; v_call: TRBV4-1; j_call: TRBJ2-7; d_call: -
cdr3_aa: CAWTSQGAGELFF; cdr3_nt: TGTGCCTGGACTTCCCAGGGGGCCGGGGAGCTGTTTTTT; clone_size: -; v_call: TRBV30; j_call: TRBJ2-2; d_call: TRBD1
cdr3_aa: CASSLAGIEPQHF; cdr3_nt: TGTGCCAGCAGTTTAGCGGGGATTGAGCCCCAGCATTTT; clone_size: -; v_call: TRBV27; j_call: TRBJ1-5; d_call: -
cdr3_aa: CATSITGTGVASEQYF; cdr3_nt: TGTGCCACCAGCATCACCGGGACAGGGGTAGCAAGCGAGCAGTACTTC; clone_size: -; v_call: TRBV15; j_call: TRBJ2-7; d_call: TRBD1
cdr3_aa: CASSPRRGEQPQHF; cdr3_nt: TGTGCCAGCAGTCCCCGGCGGGGGGAACAGCCCCAGCATTTT; clone_size: -; v_call: TRBV27; j_call: TRBJ1-5; d_call: -
cdr3_aa: CASSEDGTLNLGETQYF; cdr3_nt: TGTGCCAGCAGTGAAGACGGGACACTGAATCTGGGCGAGACCCAGTACTTC; clone_size: few; v_call: TRBV6-1; j_call: TRBJ2-5; d_call: -
cdr3_aa: CASGSLQGRSSYEQYF; cdr3_nt: TGTGCTAGTGGTTCCCTACAGGGCCGGAGCTCCTACGAGCAGTACTTC; clone_size: -; v_call: TRBV12-5; j_call: TRBJ2-7; d_call: -
cdr3_aa: CASMQGAGNQPQHF; cdr3_nt: TGTGCCAGTATGCAGGGGGCGGGCAATCAGCCCCAGCATTTT; clone_size: -; v_call: TRBV19; j_call: TRBJ1-5; d_call: TRBD1
cdr3_aa: CATSRGGTPDGYTF; cdr3_nt: TGTGCCACCAGCAGGGGAGGGACCCCGGATGGCTACACCTTC; clone_size: -; v_call: TRBV15; j_call: TRBJ1-2; d_call: -
cdr3_aa: CASSLLSLAGGLSGETQYF; cdr3_nt: TGCGCCAGCAGCCTCCTCTCACTAGCGGGGGGCCTCAGCGGAGAGACCCAGTACTTC; clone_size: -; v_call: TRBV5-1; j_call: TRBJ2-5; d_call: TRBD2
cdr3_aa: CASSHWTETYEQYF; cdr3_nt: TGCGCCAGCAGCCATTGGACTGAGACCTACGAGCAGTACTTC; clone_size: -; v_call: TRBV4-1; j_call: TRBJ2-7; d_call: -
cdr3_aa: CASSRWTAGVYTIYF; cdr3_nt: TGTGCCAGCAGCCGGTGGACAGCTGGGGTGTACACCATATATTTT; clone_size: few; v_call: TRBV7-3; j_call: TRBJ1-3; d_call: -
cdr3_aa: CASRIPGGTNQPQHF; cdr3_nt: TGTGCCAGCAGAATTCCCGGGGGTACCAATCAGCCCCAGCATTTT; clone_size: -; v_call: TRBV6-1; j_call: TRBJ1-5; d_call: -
cdr3_aa: CASNYGQGSTDTQYF; cdr3_nt: TGTGCCAGCAACTATGGACAGGGAAGTACAGATACGCAGTATTTT; clone_size: -; v_call: TRBV27; j_call: TRBJ2-3; d_call: TRBD1
cdr3_aa: CASSVSYGTPTYEQYF; cdr3_nt: TGTGCCAGCAGTGTCTCCTACGGGACACCGACCTACGAGCAGTACTTC; clone_size: once; v_call: TRBV28; j_call: TRBJ2-7; d_call: -
cdr3_aa: CAIPPGTGDFRTPTDTQYF; cdr3_nt: TGTGCCATCCCCCCAGGGACAGGGGACTTTAGAACCCCCACAGATACGCAGTATTTT; clone_size: -; v_call: TRBV7-9; j_call: TRBJ2-3; d_call: TRBD1
cdr3_aa: CASSEPGENTEAFF; cdr3_nt: TGTGCCAGCAGTGAGCCCGGGGAGAACACTGAAGCTTTCTTT; clone_size: -; v_call: TRBV2; j_call: TRBJ1-1; d_call: -